Reported below is one TCR beta chain. V lost 1 base, J lost 0 bases, and 4 bases lay in between. Germline loops: CDR1 LNHDA, CDR2 SQIVND (reference sequence). The CDR3 is made up of 14 amino acids. This specimen comes from a study of blood T cell repertoires in COVID-19. As for the study in general: From T cells, B-cell-depleted T cells, or PBMCs came the material, which was cDNA or gDNA.

Per the original methods: Estimated nucleated cell counts came from reference gene primer amplification. Only in-frame clones appear in the TCRdb table, and some are missing; sequencing was by immunoSEQ multiplex PCR. The DNA was the basis for D and trimming; V, J and clone size are from that table. The sample shows about 150,000 clones, approximately 80% of them seen only once. The gene calls are TRBV19 and TRBJ1-3; D uncertain. This TCR derives from a woman aged 50 to 60 in a cohort sampled during active or convalescent COVID-19. Specimen: peripheral blood. DNA for the CDR3: TGTGCCAGTAGTATAGTGAGCTCTGGAAACACCATATATTTT. Translation gives CASSIVSSGNTIYF.